The 18 T cell receptor beta chains in this list originate from one sample, sequenced in a study of CD8+ T cells in alopecia areata. RNA, once extracted, was reverse transcribed into cDNA for use as the sequencing template. Sequenced by immunoSEQ multiplex PCR; TCRdb stores in-frame clones only, minus some. The sample yields some 150,000 clones, approximately 86% seen once. Treatment: oral pan-JAK inhibitor, 5-10 mg twice daily. The specimen was CD8+ T cells sorted from blood, collected at week 4, from a patient treated with tofacitinib. Receptors were obtained from a human donor with alopecia areata.

This clone has only one observation. The CDR3 sequence: CASSSAGNTGELFF. CDR3 DNA sequence: TGTGCCAGCAGTTCAGCAGGGAACACCGGGGAGCTGTTTTTT. The chain couples TRBV27 to TRBJ2-2; D remains unclear. Between the trimmed V and J ends, which lost 4 bases and 1 base, there was a span of 7 bases. The CDR3 spans 14 residues. Germline V lookup: CDR1 MNHEY, CDR2 SMNVEV (reference sequence).

This chain uses TRBV29-1 with TRBJ2-1; 11 bases fit TRBD2. The germline CDR1 and CDR2 sequences are SQVTM and ANQGSEA. The junction had 5 bases not matched to a gene; V was cut back by 3 bases and J by 4 bases. The CDR3 totals 15 residues. CDR3 loop: CSVEATSGSYNEQFF. In nucleotides, the CDR3 is TGCAGCGTTGAGGCAACTAGCGGGAGTTACAATGAGCAGTTCTTC.

The rearrangement links TRBV6-1 to TRBJ1-4; 9 positions match TRBD1. Germline trimming cut 1 base from V and 6 bases from J; bases unmatched to any gene: 0. The CDR3 runs 14 residues. Germline CDR1 is MNHNS and CDR2 is SASEGT. CDR3 DNA sequence: TGTGCCAGCAGTGAAGACAGGGGGCATGAAAAACTGTTTTTT. Amino acids: CASSEDRGHEKLFF.

V gene TRBV7-6 combines with J gene TRBJ2-5, with 7 positions matching TRBD2. The CDR3 spans 11 residues. The V gene's germline CDR1 is SGHVS and CDR2 FNYEAQ. Germline trimming cut 9 bases from V and 5 bases from J; bases unmatched to any gene: 3. CDR3 nucleotide sequence: TGTGCCAGTGGGGGGGTGGAGACCCAGTACTTC. Its translation: CASGGVETQYF.

The rearrangement uses TRBV6-5 and TRBJ2-2, with D unresolved. The CDR3 has 16 residues. V was trimmed by 0 bases and J by 4 bases, leaving 12 bases between them. The germline CDR1 and CDR2 sequences are MNHEY and SVGAGI. The chain's CDR3 is CASSYSAPWSTGELFF. In nucleotides, the CDR3 is TGTGCCAGCAGTTACTCGGCCCCATGGAGCACCGGGGAGCTGTTTTTT.

Details on this clone: Other DNA sequences from this sample encode an identical CDR3 as well. CDR3 sequence: CASSLGGSSYNEQFF. The CDR3 coding sequence is TGCGCCAGCAGCTTAGGCGGGAGCTCCTACAATGAGCAGTTCTTC. The chain carries TRBV5-1 and TRBJ2-1; 7 positions agree with TRBD2. Germline CDR1 is SGHRS and CDR2 is YFSETQ. The CDR3 is 15 amino acids. Germline trimming cut 2 bases from V and 0 bases from J; bases unmatched to any gene: 2.

This rearrangement joins TRBV19 to TRBJ2-1; D may be TRBD2 (7 bases). Per the germline V gene, CDR1 is LNHDA and CDR2 is SQIVND (reference sequence). This CDR3 has 15 residues. V lost 10 bases, J lost 8 bases, and 24 bases lay in between. CDR3: CATAWGGALRYEQFF. CDR3 bases: TGTGCCACCGCCTGGGGGGGGGCCCTCCGGTATGAGCAGTTCTTC.

DNA of the CDR3: TGTGCCATCAGTGTCATCCGGGACTACAATGAGCAGTTCTTC. Encoded protein: CAISVIRDYNEQFF. The rearrangement links TRBV10-3 to TRBJ2-1; D possibly corresponds to TRBD2 (5 bases). The germline V gene has CDR1 ENHRY and CDR2 SYGVKD. This CDR3 is built from 14 residues. Trimming removed 4 bases from V and 3 bases from J, with 10 bases in between.

The CDR3 loop is CASSEPGDTQYF. For the CDR3, the DNA is TGTGCCAGCAGTGAACCAGGGGATACGCAGTATTTT. The chain has TRBV27 and TRBJ2-3, with D possibly matching TRBD1 (5 bases). Germline CDR1 MNHEY, CDR2 SMNVEV (reference sequence). The CDR3 has 12 residues. The V end lost 5 bases, the J end lost 6 bases, and 9 bases lay between the germline ends.

This chain links TRBV9 with TRBJ1-6; 7 nucleotides match TRBD1. The V and J ends lost 0 bases and 6 bases, in that order; junction bases with no gene match: 3. The CDR3 is 15 residues long. Germline loops: CDR1 SGDLS, CDR2 YYNGEE. The CDR3 protein is CASSVEGTANSPLHF. The DNA for the CDR3 is TGTGCCAGCAGCGTAGAGGGGACAGCTAATTCACCCCTCCACTTT.

This clone has a handful of counts. The genes are TRBV7-9 and TRBJ2-1; D gene ambiguous. This CDR3 has 12 amino acids. V lost 5 bases, J lost 8 bases, and 10 bases lay in between. CDR1 and CDR2 (germline): SEHNR, FQNEAQ (reference sequence). As DNA, the CDR3 is TGTGCCAGCAGCAGCATTGGGGATGAGCAGTTCTTC. This encodes CASSSIGDEQFF.

The chain uses TRBV5-8 and TRBJ1-1; tentatively, D is TRBD1 (6 bases). Germline CDR1 is SGHTS and CDR2 is YDEGEE. V gave up 2 bases and J gave up 11 bases, with 22 bases separating them. The CDR3 length is 15 residues. The CDR3 coding sequence is TGTGCCAGCAGCTTTTTAGAGAGGGGGGCGGCGGGGGCTTTCTTT. This translates into CASSFLERGAAGAFF.

This clone showed up just a few times. This chain connects TRBV7-3 to TRBJ2-7, with D perhaps TRBD1 (6 bases). The V gene lost 5 bases and the J gene lost 3 bases, with 14 bases spanning the gap. Germline V lookup: CDR1 SGHTA, CDR2 FQGTGA. The CDR3 is made up of 14 amino acids. Here the CDR3 reads CASSPGPGVYEQYF. For the CDR3, the DNA is TGTGCCAGCAGCCCCGGGCCAGGGGTCTACGAGCAGTACTTC.

The chain carries TRBV5-6 and TRBJ2-1, with D possibly being TRBD1 or TRBD2 (5 bases each). Trimming took off 3 bases at V and 7 bases at J, with 14 bases between the two ends. The germline V gene has CDR1 SGHDT and CDR2 YYEEEE. The CDR3 sequence is 14 residues long. Written as DNA, the CDR3 is TGTGCCAGCAGCTGGGGCCAACTAGGAAATGAGCAGTTCTTC. This codes for CASSWGQLGNEQFF.

The count of this clone is one. The rearrangement links TRBV30 to TRBJ1-2, with a possible D match to TRBD1 (5 bases). The germline V gene encodes CDR1 GTSNPN and CDR2 SVGIG (reference sequence). The CDR3 extends over 12 amino acids. V dropped 4 bases and J dropped 4 bases, with 10 bases sitting between them. The chain's CDR3 is CAWTLGTYGYTF. CDR3 DNA sequence: TGTGCCTGGACTCTGGGGACCTATGGCTACACCTTC. Supplemented by reference TRBV30 and TRBJ1-2, the full variable domain reads SQTIHQWPATLVQPVGSPLSLECTVEGTSNPNLYWYRQAAGRGLQLLFYSVGIGQISSEVPQNLSASRPQDRQFILSSKKLLLSDSGFYLCAWTLGTYGYTFGSGTRLTVV.

The rearrangement uses TRBV13 and TRBJ2-7, with 9 bases aligning to TRBD1. Losses at the gene ends were 5 bases for V and 6 bases for J; bases not matched to a gene: 5. Germline CDR1 PRHDT, CDR2 FYEKMQ (reference sequence). This CDR3 is 13 amino acids long. CDR3 sequence (DNA): TGTGCCAGCAGCCAAGGGGACAGGGCCGAGCAGTACTTC. Its translation is CASSQGDRAEQYF.

The J gene is TRBJ2-1, the V gene TRBV9; maybe TRBD1 (8 bases). Per the germline V gene, CDR1 is SGDLS and CDR2 is YYNGEE. The CDR3 is 18 residues long. The ends were cut back, 0 bases at V and 6 bases at J, with 22 bases in the middle. The DNA of the CDR3 is TGTGCCAGCAGCGTAGCTAGGGGAGGGACCACAGGGGGCAATGAGCAGTTCTTC. It specifies CASSVARGGTTGGNEQFF.

A remark on this clone: The same CDR3 also results from other DNA sequences found in this sample. The V and J genes are TRBV19 and TRBJ1-1, with unresolved D. V was cut by 3 bases and J by 1 base, with 6 bases left in between. Germline lookup yields CDR1 LNHDA and CDR2 SQIVND (reference sequence). The CDR3 loop spans 13 amino acids. CDR3 protein: CASSISPNTEAFF. Written as DNA, the CDR3 is TGTGCCAGTAGTATTTCCCCGAACACTGAAGCTTTCTTT.